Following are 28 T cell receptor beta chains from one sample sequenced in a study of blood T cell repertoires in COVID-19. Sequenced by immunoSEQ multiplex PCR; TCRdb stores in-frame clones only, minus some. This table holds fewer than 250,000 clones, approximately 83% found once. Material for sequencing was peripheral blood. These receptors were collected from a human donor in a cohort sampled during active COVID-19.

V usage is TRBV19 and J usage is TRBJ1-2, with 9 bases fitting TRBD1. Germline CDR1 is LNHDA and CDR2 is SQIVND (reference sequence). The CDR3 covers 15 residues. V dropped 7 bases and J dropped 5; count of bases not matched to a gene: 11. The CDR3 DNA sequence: TGTGCCAGTAATTTACAGGGGGCACCTCGATATGGCTACACCTTC. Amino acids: CASNLQGAPRYGYTF.

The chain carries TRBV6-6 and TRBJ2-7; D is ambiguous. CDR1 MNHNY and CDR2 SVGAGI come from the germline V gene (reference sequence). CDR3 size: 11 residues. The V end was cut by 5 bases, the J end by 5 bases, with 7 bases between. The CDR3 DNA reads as TGTGCCAGCAGTAAGCTTAACGAGCAGTACTTC. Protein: CASSKLNEQYF.

This chain's CDR3 is CASSVEQGWAENIQYF. CDR3 DNA: TGTGCCAGCAGCGTAGAACAGGGGTGGGCCGAAAACATTCAGTACTTC. This chain connects TRBV9 to TRBJ2-4; TRBD1 aligns across 7 bases. Losses at the gene ends were 0 bases for V and 5 bases for J; bases not matched to a gene: 8. The CDR3 loop spans 16 amino acids. The germline CDR1 and CDR2 sequences are SGDLS and YYNGEE. The full variable domain, with the rest looked up from reference TRBV9 and TRBJ2-4, is DSGVTQTPKHLITATGQRVTLRCSPRSGDLSVYWYQQSLDQGLQFLIQYYNGEERAKGNILERFSAQQFPDLHSELNLSSLELGDSALYFCASSVEQGWAENIQYFGAGTRLSVL.

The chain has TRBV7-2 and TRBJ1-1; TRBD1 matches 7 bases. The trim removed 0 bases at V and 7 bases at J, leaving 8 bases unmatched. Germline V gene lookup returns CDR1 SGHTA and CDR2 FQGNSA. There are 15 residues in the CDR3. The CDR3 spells CASSLATGKGNEAFF. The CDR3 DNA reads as TGTGCCAGCAGCTTAGCGACAGGGAAAGGTAATGAAGCTTTCTTT.

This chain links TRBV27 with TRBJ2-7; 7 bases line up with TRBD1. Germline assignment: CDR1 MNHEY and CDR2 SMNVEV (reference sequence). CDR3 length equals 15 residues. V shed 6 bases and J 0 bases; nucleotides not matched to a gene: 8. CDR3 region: CASSRSRDSSYEQYF. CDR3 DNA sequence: TGTGCCAGCAGCCGGTCTCGGGACAGCTCCTACGAGCAGTACTTC.

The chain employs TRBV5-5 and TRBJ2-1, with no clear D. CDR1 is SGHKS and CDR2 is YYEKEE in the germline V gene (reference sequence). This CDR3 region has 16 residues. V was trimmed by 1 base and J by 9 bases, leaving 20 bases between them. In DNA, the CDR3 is TGTGCCAGCAGCTTGTCCTTAGCCGCTAGGTTTATTGAGCAGTTCTTC. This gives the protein CASSLSLAARFIEQFF.

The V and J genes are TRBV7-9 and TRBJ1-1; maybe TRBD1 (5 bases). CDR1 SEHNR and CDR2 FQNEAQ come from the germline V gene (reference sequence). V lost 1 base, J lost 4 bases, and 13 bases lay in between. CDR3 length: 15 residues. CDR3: CASSLEGRAATEAFF. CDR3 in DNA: TGTGCCAGCAGCTTAGAAGGCAGGGCGGCCACTGAAGCTTTCTTT.

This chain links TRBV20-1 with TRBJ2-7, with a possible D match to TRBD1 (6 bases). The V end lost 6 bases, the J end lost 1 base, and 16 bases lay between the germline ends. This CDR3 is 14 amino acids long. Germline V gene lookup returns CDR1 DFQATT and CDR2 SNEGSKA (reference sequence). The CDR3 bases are TGCAGTGCCAGTAGGGGTAGGGGGTCCTACGAGCAGTACTTC. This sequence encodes CSASRGRGSYEQYF.

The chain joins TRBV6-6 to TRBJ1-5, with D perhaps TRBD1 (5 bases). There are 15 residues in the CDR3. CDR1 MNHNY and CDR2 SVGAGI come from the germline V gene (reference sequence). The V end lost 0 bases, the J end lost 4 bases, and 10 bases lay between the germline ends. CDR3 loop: CASSYSGRENQPQHF. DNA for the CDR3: TGTGCCAGCAGTTACTCGGGCAGGGAAAATCAGCCCCAGCATTTT.

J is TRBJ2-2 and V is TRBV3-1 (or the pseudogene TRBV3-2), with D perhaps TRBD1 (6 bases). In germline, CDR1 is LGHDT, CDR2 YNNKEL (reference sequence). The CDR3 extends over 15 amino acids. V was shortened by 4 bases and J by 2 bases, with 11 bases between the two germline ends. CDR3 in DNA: TGTGCCAGCAGCCCCGGGACACCTAACACCGGGGAGCTGTTTTTT. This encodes CASSPGTPNTGELFF.

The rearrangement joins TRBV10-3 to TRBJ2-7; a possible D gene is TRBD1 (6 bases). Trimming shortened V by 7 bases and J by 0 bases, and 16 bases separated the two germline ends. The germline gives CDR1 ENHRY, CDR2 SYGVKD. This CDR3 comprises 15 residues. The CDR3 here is CAITEGDPSSYEQYF. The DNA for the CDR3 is TGTGCCATCACCGAGGGGGACCCGAGCTCCTACGAGCAGTACTTC.

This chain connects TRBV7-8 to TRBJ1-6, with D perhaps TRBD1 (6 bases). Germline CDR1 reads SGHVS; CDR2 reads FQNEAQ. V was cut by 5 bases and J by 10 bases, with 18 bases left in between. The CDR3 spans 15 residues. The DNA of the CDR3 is TGTGCCAGCAGCCTTCAGGATCGACAGGCCTCACCCCTCCACTTT. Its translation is CASSLQDRQASPLHF.

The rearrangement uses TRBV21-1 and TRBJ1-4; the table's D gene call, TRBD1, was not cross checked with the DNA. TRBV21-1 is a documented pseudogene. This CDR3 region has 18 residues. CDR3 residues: CASSKAPATGSMDEKLFF. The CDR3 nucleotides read TGTGCCAGCAGCAAAGCGCCTGCCACAGGGTCGATGGATGAAAAACTGTTTTTT.

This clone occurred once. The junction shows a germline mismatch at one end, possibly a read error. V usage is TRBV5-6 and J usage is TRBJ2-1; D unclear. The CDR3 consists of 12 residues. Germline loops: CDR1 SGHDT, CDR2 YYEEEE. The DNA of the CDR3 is TGTGCCAGCAGCTTGGTCCGGGTTAGAGACGTCTTC. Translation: CASSLVRVRDVF. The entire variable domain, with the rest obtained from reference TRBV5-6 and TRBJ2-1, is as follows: DAGVTQSPTHLIKTRGQQVTLRCSPKSGHDTVSWYQQALGQGPQFIFQYYEEEERQRGNFPDRFSGHQFPNYSSELNVNALLLGDSALYLCASSLVRVRDVFGPGTRLTVL.

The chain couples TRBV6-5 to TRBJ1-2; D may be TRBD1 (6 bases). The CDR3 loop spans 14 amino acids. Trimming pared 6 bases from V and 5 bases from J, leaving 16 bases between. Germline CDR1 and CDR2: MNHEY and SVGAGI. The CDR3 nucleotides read TGTGCCAGCAGCTCAGGGGTTGGAGATTATGGCTACACCTTC. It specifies CASSSGVGDYGYTF.

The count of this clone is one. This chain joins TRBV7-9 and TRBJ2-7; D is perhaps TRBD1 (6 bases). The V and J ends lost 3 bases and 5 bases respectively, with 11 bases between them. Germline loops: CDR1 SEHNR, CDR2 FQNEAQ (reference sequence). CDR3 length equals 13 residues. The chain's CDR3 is CASSFLTGNEQYF. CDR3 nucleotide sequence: TGTGCCAGCAGCTTCCTGACAGGCAACGAGCAGTACTTC.

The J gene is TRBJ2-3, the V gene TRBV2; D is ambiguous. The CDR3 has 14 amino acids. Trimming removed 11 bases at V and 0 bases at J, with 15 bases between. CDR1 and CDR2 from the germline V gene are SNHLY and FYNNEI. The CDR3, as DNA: TGTGCCTCATCGGGTCTTACTAGCACAGATACGCAGTATTTT. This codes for CASSGLTSTDTQYF.

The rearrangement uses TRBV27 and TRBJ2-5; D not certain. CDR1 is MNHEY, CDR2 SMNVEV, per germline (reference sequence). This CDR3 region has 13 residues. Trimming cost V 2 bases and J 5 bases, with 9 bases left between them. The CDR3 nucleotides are TGTGCCAGCAGTTTAGTGGTGCGGGAGACCCAGTACTTC. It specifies CASSLVVRETQYF.

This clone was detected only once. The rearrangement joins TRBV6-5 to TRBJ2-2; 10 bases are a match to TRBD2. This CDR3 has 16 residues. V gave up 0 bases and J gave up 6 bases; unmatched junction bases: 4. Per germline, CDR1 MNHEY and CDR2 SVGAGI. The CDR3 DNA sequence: TGTGCCAGCAGTTACTCTGGACTAGCGGCATCCGGGGAGCTGTTTTTT. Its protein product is CASSYSGLAASGELFF.

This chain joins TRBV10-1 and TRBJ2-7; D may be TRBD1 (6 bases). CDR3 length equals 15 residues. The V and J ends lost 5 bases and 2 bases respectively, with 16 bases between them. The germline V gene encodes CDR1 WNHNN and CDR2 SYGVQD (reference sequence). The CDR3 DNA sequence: TGCGCCAGCAGTTCATCCGGGACATCTACCTACGAGCAGTACTTC. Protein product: CASSSSGTSTYEQYF.

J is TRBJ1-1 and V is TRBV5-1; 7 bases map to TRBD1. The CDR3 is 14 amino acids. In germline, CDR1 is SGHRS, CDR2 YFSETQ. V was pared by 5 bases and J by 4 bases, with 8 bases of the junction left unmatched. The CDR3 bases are TGCGCCAGCAGGGCAGGACAGGCGATCACTGAAGCTTTCTTT. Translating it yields CASRAGQAITEAFF.

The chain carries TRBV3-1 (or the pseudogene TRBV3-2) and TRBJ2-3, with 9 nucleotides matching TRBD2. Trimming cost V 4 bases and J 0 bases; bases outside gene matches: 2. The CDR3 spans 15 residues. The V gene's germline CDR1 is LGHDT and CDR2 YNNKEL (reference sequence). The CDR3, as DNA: TGTGCCAGCAGCCGGACTAGCGTTAGCACAGATACGCAGTATTTT. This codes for CASSRTSVSTDTQYF.

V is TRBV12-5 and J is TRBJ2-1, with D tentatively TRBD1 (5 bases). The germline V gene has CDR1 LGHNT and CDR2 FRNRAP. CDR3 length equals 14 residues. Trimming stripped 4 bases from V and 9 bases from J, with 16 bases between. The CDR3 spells CASGSVGFQGEQFF. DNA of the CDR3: TGTGCTAGTGGTTCCGTCGGATTCCAGGGTGAGCAGTTCTTC.

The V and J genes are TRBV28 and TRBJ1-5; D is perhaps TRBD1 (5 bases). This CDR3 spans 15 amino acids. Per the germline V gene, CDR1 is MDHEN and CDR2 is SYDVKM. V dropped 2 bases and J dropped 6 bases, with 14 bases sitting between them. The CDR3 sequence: CASSLSGEGSQPQHF. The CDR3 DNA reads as TGTGCCAGCAGTTTAAGTGGGGAGGGGAGTCAGCCCCAGCATTTT.

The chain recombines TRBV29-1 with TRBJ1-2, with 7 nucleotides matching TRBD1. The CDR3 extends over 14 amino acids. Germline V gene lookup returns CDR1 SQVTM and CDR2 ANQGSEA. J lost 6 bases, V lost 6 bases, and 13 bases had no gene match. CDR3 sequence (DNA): TGCAGCGTGGGAACCCGGGCCCAGGGGGATGGCTACACCTTC. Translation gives CSVGTRAQGDGYTF.

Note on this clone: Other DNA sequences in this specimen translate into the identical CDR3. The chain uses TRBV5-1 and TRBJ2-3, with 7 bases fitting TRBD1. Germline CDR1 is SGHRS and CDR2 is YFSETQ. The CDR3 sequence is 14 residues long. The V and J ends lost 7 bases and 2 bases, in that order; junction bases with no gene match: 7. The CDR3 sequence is CASSQGPSTDTQYF. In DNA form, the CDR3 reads TGCGCCAGCTCACAGGGGCCATCCACAGATACGCAGTATTTT. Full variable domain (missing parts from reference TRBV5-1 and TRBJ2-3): KAGVTQTPRYLIKTRGQQVTLSCSPISGHRSVSWYQQTPGQGLQFLFEYFSETQRNKGNFPGRFSGRQFSNSRSEMNVSTLELGDSALYLCASSQGPSTDTQYFGPGTRLTVL.

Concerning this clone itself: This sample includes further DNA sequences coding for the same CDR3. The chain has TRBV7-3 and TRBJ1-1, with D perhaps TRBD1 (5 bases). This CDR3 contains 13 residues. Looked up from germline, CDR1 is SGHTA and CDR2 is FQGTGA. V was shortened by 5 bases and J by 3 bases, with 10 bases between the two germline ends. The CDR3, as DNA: TGTGCCAGCAGCCCGGACACATACACTGAAGCTTTCTTT. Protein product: CASSPDTYTEAFF. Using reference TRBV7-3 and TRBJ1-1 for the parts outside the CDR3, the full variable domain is GAGVSQTPSNKVTEKGKYVELRCDPISGHTALYWYRQSLGQGPEFLIYFQGTGAADDSGLPNDRFFAVRPEGSVSTLKIQRTERGDSAVYLCASSPDTYTEAFFGQGTRLTVV.

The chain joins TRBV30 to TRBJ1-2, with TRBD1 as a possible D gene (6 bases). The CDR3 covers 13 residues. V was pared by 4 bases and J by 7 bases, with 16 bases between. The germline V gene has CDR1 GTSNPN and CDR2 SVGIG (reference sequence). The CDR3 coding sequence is TGTGCCTGGACCGGCATGGGAGGGGGTGGCTACACCTTC. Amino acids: CAWTGMGGGGYTF.